The rows below give T cell receptor beta chains drawn from one sample of a study of T-cell memory formation after mild COVID-19. TCRdb passed the 5' RACE reads through MiXCR, listing each CDR3 protein once. The sample consists of about 200,000 distinct CDR3 sequences, over 9.5% of them appearing once. Material for sequencing was PBMCs or a T cell subset sorted from them (not recorded which). These receptors originate from a man aged 18 to 35 who had mild COVID-19 (a few samples of this study predate the infection). Cell type and time point are not known. CDR3s include the opening cysteine and the closing phenylalanine or tryptophan. The order of the fields is J gene, clone size, V gene, D gene, CDR3 DNA, CDR3 protein. A D gene is named only where the DNA matches it firmly. Clone size appears in some rows only: once, few, many, or a class for an expanded clone.

J: TRBJ1-6; size: .; V: TRBV2; D: .; DNA: TGTGCCACCCTTAGGGGGGACCTGAATTCACCCCTCCACTTT; CDR3: CATLRGDLNSPLHF
J: TRBJ1-5; size: few; V: TRBV7-2; D: .; DNA: TGTGCCAGCAGCCCAGAGCTCAATCAGCCCCAGCATTTT; CDR3: CASSPELNQPQHF
J: TRBJ2-1; size: few; V: TRBV6-2/TRBV6-3; D: .; DNA: TGTGCCAGCAGCCCGTGGAAGGCTGAGCAGTTCTTC; CDR3: CASSPWKAEQFF
J: TRBJ2-1; size: .; V: TRBV4-3; D: TRBD2; DNA: TGCGCCAGCAGCCAATGGACTAGCGAGGGCAATGAGCAGTTCTTC; CDR3: CASSQWTSEGNEQFF
J: TRBJ2-7; size: .; V: TRBV7-2; D: .; DNA: TGTGCCAGCAGCTTAGGGAGGGGAAGGGTTTACGAGCAGTACTTC; CDR3: CASSLGRGRVYEQYF
J: TRBJ1-1; size: .; V: TRBV4-1; D: TRBD1; DNA: TGCGCCAGCAGCCAACCCGGGACAGCAAACACTGAAGCTTTCTTT; CDR3: CASSQPGTANTEAFF
J: TRBJ2-2; size: .; V: TRBV5-1; D: .; DNA: TGCGCCAGCACAGTACAGAAAGACACCGGGGAGCTGTTTTTT; CDR3: CASTVQKDTGELFF
J: TRBJ2-3; size: few; V: TRBV6-5; D: TRBD2; DNA: TGTGCCAGCAGTTTTAGCGGGGGGTCAGATACGCAGTATTTT; CDR3: CASSFSGGSDTQYF
J: TRBJ1-5; size: many; V: TRBV7-8; D: TRBD1; DNA: TGTGCCAGCAGCCCCGACAGGGGGACCAGATATAGCAATCAGCCCCAGCATTTT; CDR3: CASSPDRGTRYSNQPQHF
J: TRBJ1-5; size: many; V: TRBV25-1; D: .; DNA: TGTGCCAGCAGTGAATTGGAGGGTTGGCAGCCCCAGCATTTT; CDR3: CASSELEGWQPQHF
J: TRBJ2-3; size: few; V: TRBV6-2/TRBV6-3; D: TRBD2; DNA: TGTGCCAGCAGTCGGGACTACCTCGGGACAGATACGCAGTATTTT; CDR3: CASSRDYLGTDTQYF
J: TRBJ2-3; size: many; V: TRBV6-5; D: .; DNA: TGTGCCAGCAGTCCCCCCGGCACAGATACGCAGTATTTT; CDR3: CASSPPGTDTQYF
J: TRBJ1-2; size: many; V: TRBV4-3; D: .; DNA: TGCGCCAGCAGCCGGGACGGACAGTATGGCTACACCTTC; CDR3: CASSRDGQYGYTF
J: TRBJ2-5; size: few; V: TRBV5-1; D: .; DNA: TGCGCCGGACAGGCCAGGGCGGGTCGGGGGGAGACCCAGTACTTC; CDR3: CAGQARAGRGETQYF
J: TRBJ1-2; size: few; V: TRBV5-1; D: .; DNA: TGCGCCAGCAGCCGAATACAGGGATATAATACCTTC; CDR3: CASSRIQGYNTF
J: TRBJ2-3; size: few; V: TRBV7-8; D: TRBD2; DNA: TGTGCCAGCAGCCCGCGACTAGCCGTAGATACGCAGTATTTT; CDR3: CASSPRLAVDTQYF
J: TRBJ2-2; size: few; V: TRBV2; D: .; DNA: TGTGCCAGCACCTTGAGCAGCGGGGAGCTGTTTTTT; CDR3: CASTLSSGELFF
J: TRBJ2-3; size: few; V: TRBV11-2; D: .; DNA: TGTGCCAGCAGCTTTGCGCAGGGCAGTTTTAGAGATACGCAGTATTTT; CDR3: CASSFAQGSFRDTQYF
J: TRBJ2-3; size: few; V: TRBV20-1; D: .; DNA: TGCATTGCTAGAGATCCAAAAACTAGCACAGATACGCAGTATTTT; CDR3: CIARDPKTSTDTQYF
J: TRBJ1-2; size: .; V: TRBV20-1; D: TRBD1; DNA: TGCAGTGCGCCGGACCGACAGGGCTACTTC; CDR3: CSAPDRQGYF
J: TRBJ2-3; size: few; V: TRBV20-1; D: .; DNA: TGCAGTGCCCCCATGGGTTGGCGGGGGCGCACAGATACGCAGTATTTT; CDR3: CSAPMGWRGRTDTQYF
J: TRBJ2-1; size: few; V: TRBV6-2/TRBV6-3; D: TRBD1; DNA: TGTGCCAGCAGTAAGAACCCCGGACAGGAATTTTTTGAGCAGTTCTTC; CDR3: CASSKNPGQEFFEQFF
J: TRBJ2-3; size: few; V: TRBV11-2; D: TRBD2; DNA: TGTGCCAGCAGCCGTAGACACCTCGGGAGGGCAGATACGCAGTATTTT; CDR3: CASSRRHLGRADTQYF
J: TRBJ2-3; size: .; V: TRBV18; D: TRBD1; DNA: TGTGCCAGCTCACCGACTGGGACAGGGGCGAGAGATACGCAGTATTTT; CDR3: CASSPTGTGARDTQYF
J: TRBJ2-3; size: .; V: TRBV4-3; D: .; DNA: TGCGCCAGCAGCCAAGTCCTCCAGAGAGGAAATACGCAGTATTTT; CDR3: CASSQVLQRGNTQYF
J: TRBJ2-4; size: few; V: TRBV6-5; D: TRBD2; DNA: TGTGCCAGCAGTTACTCCCGGGCGGGGGGAGGCAACATTCAGTACTTC; CDR3: CASSYSRAGGGNIQYF
J: TRBJ1-5; size: .; V: TRBV10-2; D: TRBD1; DNA: TGCGCCAGCAGTGGGACAGGGAGCGATCAGCCCCAGCATTTT; CDR3: CASSGTGSDQPQHF
J: TRBJ1-4; size: few; V: TRBV5-1; D: TRBD1; DNA: TGCGCCAGCAGCCAACCCGACAGGGAAAATGAAAAACTGTTTTTT; CDR3: CASSQPDRENEKLFF
J: TRBJ2-5; size: many; V: TRBV5-1; D: .; DNA: TGCGCCAGCAGCTTGGCCGGGAACCAAGAGACCCAGTACTTC; CDR3: CASSLAGNQETQYF
J: TRBJ2-1; size: few; V: TRBV2; D: TRBD2; DNA: TGTGCCAGCAGCGGACTAGCGGGGGGCGGTGAGCAGTTCTTC; CDR3: CASSGLAGGGEQFF
J: TRBJ1-5; size: many; V: TRBV7-3; D: .; DNA: TGTGCCAGCAGCTCAGCACAGGTTTTGGGCAATCAGCCCCAGCATTTT; CDR3: CASSSAQVLGNQPQHF
J: TRBJ2-3; size: .; V: TRBV5-1; D: .; DNA: TGCGCCAGCAGCTTGGGGCCGTTCGGGACAGATACGCAGTATTTT; CDR3: CASSLGPFGTDTQYF
J: TRBJ1-6; size: few; V: TRBV19; D: TRBD1; DNA: TGTGCCAGTAGTATAGGAGACAGGGGGGGTTCACCCCTCCACTTT; CDR3: CASSIGDRGGSPLHF
J: TRBJ1-1; size: .; V: TRBV20-1; D: .; DNA: TGCAGTCCTCGGAGGCAGGGTCTGCCTGAAGCTTTCTTT; CDR3: CSPRRQGLPEAFF
J: TRBJ2-5; size: .; V: TRBV7-9; D: .; DNA: TGTGCCAGCAGCCTAGGTAGTACGGCCAAGAACCAAGAGACCCAGTACTTC; CDR3: CASSLGSTAKNQETQYF
J: TRBJ1-5; size: few; V: TRBV29-1; D: TRBD1; DNA: TGCAGCGTTGAAGACGGACAGGGGAGTCAGCCCCAGCATTTT; CDR3: CSVEDGQGSQPQHF
J: TRBJ1-4; size: few; V: TRBV11-2; D: .; DNA: TGTGCCAGCAGCCCAAGGGGGGGGATTTCTGAAAAACTGTTTTTT; CDR3: CASSPRGGISEKLFF
J: TRBJ1-1; size: .; V: TRBV19; D: TRBD1; DNA: TGTGCCAGTAGTAAGTGGGACAGGGGAAGTCTGAACACTGAAGCTTTCTTT; CDR3: CASSKWDRGSLNTEAFF
J: TRBJ2-3; size: .; V: TRBV29-1; D: .; DNA: TGCAGCGTTGACCGGGCGGGCGACACAGATACGCAGTATTTT; CDR3: CSVDRAGDTDTQYF
J: TRBJ2-2; size: .; V: TRBV4-2; D: TRBD1; DNA: TGTGCCAGCAGCCAAGATAGGGACAGGACGACCGGGGAGCTGTTTTTT; CDR3: CASSQDRDRTTGELFF
J: TRBJ1-2; size: .; V: TRBV5-1; D: .; DNA: TGCGCCAGCTCGGACGGTTCTAACTATGGCTACACCTTC; CDR3: CASSDGSNYGYTF
J: TRBJ2-3; size: few; V: TRBV7-2; D: TRBD1; DNA: TGTGCCAGCTCTTCAGGGGGCGGGACTGGCACAGATACGCAGTATTTT; CDR3: CASSSGGGTGTDTQYF
J: TRBJ1-2; size: many; V: TRBV3-1; D: .; DNA: TGTGCCAGCAGCCAGGGACCCTACTATGGCTACACCTTC; CDR3: CASSQGPYYGYTF
J: TRBJ2-5; size: many; V: TRBV11-2; D: TRBD2; DNA: TGTGCCAGCAGCTGGTCCTGGAGCGGCGGGGGCCAAGAGACCCAGTACTTC; CDR3: CASSWSWSGGGQETQYF
J: TRBJ2-1; size: .; V: TRBV27; D: .; DNA: TGTGCCAGCAGGCCGGGGGTCCCCCGGGGCTACAATGAGCAGTTCTTC; CDR3: CASRPGVPRGYNEQFF
J: TRBJ2-2; size: few; V: TRBV5-1; D: .; DNA: TGCGCCAGCGGCGAGGACAGGAACACCGGGGAGCTGTTTTTT; CDR3: CASGEDRNTGELFF
J: TRBJ2-5; size: many; V: TRBV9; D: .; DNA: TGTGCCAGCAGCGCAGAACCGGAGACCCAGTACTTC; CDR3: CASSAEPETQYF
J: TRBJ2-3; size: many; V: TRBV5-1; D: .; DNA: TGCGCCAGCAGCTCCCAAGGTCCGGCAGGAACGCAGTATTTT; CDR3: CASSSQGPAGTQYF
J: TRBJ2-3; size: few; V: TRBV27; D: .; DNA: TGTGCCAGCAGTTTCACAGCGTTTGGCACAGATACGCAGTATTTT; CDR3: CASSFTAFGTDTQYF